This T cell receptor (beta chain) was captured in a study of siplizumab effects on memory and regulatory T cells (dated by TCRdb to between 2017 and 2020). Context from the whole study: The study examined how the anti-CD2 antibody siplizumab affects alloreactive T-cell subsets in allogeneic mixed lymphocyte reactions built from human PBMCs. General study outcomes and caveats: The cumulative frequency of alloreactive sequences that could be traced back to unstimulated CD4+ memory T cells was significantly reduced by siplizumab. In reactions with siplizumab, an average of roughly 70% of mappable alloreactive CD4+ clones were Treg-derived, compared with roughly 26% in control reactions. Compared with memory T cells, unstimulated naive T cells appeared more diverse, and naive cells seemed to make a substantial contribution to the alloresponse. Roughly 75-95% of proliferating CD4+ or CD8+ clones could not be assigned a naive or memory phenotype. Because sequences below about 10^-5 frequency were poorly captured, only a minor fraction of alloreactive clones could be mapped to unstimulated subsets. Whether proliferating Tregs from siplizumab cultures were suppressive was not functionally confirmed.

The library was prepared using the immunoSEQ multiplex PCR assay. The deep sequencing platform assayed about 10^5 TCR templates per sample. Genomic DNA extracted from sorted T cells was the material used for TCRbeta CDR3 sequencing. Regarding the original processing steps: The R programming language was used for the clonal analysis of the TCRbeta CDR3 data. Alloreactive CD4+ and CD8+ clones were identified by comparing unstimulated samples to CFSE-low samples taken after the reaction. By matching sequences to the repertoires of sorted unstimulated Treg and non-Treg cells, each alloreactive CD4+ clone was assigned a regulatory or non-regulatory origin. The source is immuneACCESS, and TCRdb retained only in-frame sequences with V and J called. Part of the clones is not carried over; for the studies checked, unresolved V genes explain less than half of this, and the remainder is unexplained. V and J calls plus clone size are reproduced from that table; the DNA served to infer D and trimming. The sample includes over 85,000 clones, with about 93% observed a single time. The ten biggest clones cover 0.9% to 1.4% of the sample.

Sorted unstimulated T cells, along with proliferating T cells recovered from mixed lymphocyte reactions, underwent TCRbeta CDR3 sequencing. Fresh whole blood from approximately 9 HLA-typed healthy donors was used to isolate PBMCs. In the case of this clone: The specificity of this receptor is unknown. Base-call qualities are not available, and no considerably larger clone is one nucleotide away.

The material sequenced was CD4+ T cells sorted from blood. This clonotype was sampled from a human donor in good health.

Here is the DNA: TGTGCCAGCAGTGAAGCTGGGGGGAACAGGTTTTTCTCCTACGAGCAGTACTTC. Its translation reads: CASSEAGGNRFFSYEQYF. The chain is made from TRBV2 and TRBJ2-7; a tentative D call is TRBD2 (6 bases match). Reading the germline V gene gives CDR1 SNHLY and CDR2 FYNNEI. The CDR3 has 18 amino acids, counting the end cysteine and phenylalanine. CDR3 DNA only is kept here, 54 bases in frame from base 1. The V end loses 0 bases and the J end loses 0 bases, and a stretch of 18 bases separates them.